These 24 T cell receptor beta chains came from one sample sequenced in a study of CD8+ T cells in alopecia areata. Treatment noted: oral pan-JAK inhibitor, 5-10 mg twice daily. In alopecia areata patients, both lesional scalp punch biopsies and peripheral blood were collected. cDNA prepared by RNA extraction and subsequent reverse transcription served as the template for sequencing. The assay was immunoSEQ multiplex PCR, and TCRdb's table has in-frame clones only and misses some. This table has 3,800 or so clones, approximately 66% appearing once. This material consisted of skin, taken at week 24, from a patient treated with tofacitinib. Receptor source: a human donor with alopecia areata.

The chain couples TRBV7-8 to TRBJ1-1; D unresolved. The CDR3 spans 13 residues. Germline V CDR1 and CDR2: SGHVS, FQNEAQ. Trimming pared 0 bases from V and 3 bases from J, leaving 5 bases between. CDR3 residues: CASSLAGYTEAFF. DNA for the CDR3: TGTGCCAGCAGCTTAGCAGGTTACACTGAAGCTTTCTTT.

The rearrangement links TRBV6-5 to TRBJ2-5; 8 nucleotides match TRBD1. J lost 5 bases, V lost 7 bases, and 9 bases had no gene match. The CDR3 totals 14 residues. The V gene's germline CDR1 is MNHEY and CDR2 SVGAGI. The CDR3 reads CASNFQGAGETQYF. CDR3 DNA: TGTGCCAGCAATTTTCAGGGGGCTGGGGAGACCCAGTACTTC.

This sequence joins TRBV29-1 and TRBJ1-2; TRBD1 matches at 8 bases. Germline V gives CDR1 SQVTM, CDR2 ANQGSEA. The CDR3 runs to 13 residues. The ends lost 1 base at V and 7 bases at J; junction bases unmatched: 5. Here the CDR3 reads CSVEAPGGPGYTF. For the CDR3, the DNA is TGCAGCGTTGAAGCCCCAGGGGGCCCTGGCTACACCTTC.

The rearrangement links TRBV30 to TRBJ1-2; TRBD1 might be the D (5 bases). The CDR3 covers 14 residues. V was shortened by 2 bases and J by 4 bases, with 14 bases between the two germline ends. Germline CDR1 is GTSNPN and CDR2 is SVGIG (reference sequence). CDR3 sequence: CAWSRGRGVYGYTF. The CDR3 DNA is TGTGCCTGGAGTCGGGGCCGTGGAGTCTATGGCTACACCTTC.

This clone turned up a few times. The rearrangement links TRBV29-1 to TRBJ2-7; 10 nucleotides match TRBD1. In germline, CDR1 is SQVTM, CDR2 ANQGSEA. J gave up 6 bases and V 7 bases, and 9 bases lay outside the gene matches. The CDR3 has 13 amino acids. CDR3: CSGSLGTGAEQYF. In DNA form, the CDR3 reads TGCAGCGGGAGCCTTGGGACAGGGGCCGAGCAGTACTTC.

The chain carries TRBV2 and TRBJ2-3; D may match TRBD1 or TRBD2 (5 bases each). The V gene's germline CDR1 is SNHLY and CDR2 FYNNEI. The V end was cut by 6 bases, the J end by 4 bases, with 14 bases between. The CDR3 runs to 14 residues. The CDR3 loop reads CASREFLGADTQYF. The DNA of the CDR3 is TGTGCCAGCAGAGAATTCTTGGGGGCAGATACGCAGTATTTT.

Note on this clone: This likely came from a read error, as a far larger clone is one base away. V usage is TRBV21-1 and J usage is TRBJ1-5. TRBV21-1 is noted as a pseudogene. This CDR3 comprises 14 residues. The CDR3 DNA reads TGTGCCCCCTTTGTTGGAGGGAGCGCTCAGCCCCAGCATTTT. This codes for CAPFVGGSAQPQHF.

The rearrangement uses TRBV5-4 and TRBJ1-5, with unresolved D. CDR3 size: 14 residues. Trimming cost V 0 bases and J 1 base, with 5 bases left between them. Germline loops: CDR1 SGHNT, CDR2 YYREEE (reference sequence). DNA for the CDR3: TGTGCCAGCAGCTTGGCCCACAGCAATCAGCCCCAGCATTTT. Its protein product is CASSLAHSNQPQHF.

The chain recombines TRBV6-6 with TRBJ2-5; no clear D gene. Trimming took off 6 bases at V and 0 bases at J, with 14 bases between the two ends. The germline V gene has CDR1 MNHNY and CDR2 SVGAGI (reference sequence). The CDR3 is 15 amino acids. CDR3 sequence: CASSPAARYQETQYF. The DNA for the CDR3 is TGTGCCAGCAGCCCCGCGGCAAGATACCAAGAGACCCAGTACTTC.

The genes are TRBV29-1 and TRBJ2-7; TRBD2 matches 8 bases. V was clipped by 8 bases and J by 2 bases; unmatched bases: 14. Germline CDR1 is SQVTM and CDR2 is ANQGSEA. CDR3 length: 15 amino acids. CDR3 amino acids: CSPRGRGAQTYEQYF. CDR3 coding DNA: TGCAGCCCACGAGGGCGGGGGGCGCAGACCTACGAGCAGTACTTC.

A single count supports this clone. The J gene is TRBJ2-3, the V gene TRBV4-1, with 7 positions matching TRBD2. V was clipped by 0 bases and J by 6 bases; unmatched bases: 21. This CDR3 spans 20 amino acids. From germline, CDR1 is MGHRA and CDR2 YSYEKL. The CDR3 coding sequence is TGCGCCAGCAGCCAAGACGCCGGGAGGTGGGGGGGAGAAGTCGCGGATACGCAGTATTTT. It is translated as CASSQDAGRWGGEVADTQYF.

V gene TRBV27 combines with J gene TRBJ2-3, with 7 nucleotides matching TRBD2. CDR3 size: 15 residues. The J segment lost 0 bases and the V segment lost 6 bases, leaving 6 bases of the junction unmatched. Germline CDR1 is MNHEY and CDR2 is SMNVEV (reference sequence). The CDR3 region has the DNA TGTGCCAGCAGCCGAGCGGGGATTAGCACAGATACGCAGTATTTT. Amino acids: CASSRAGISTDTQYF.

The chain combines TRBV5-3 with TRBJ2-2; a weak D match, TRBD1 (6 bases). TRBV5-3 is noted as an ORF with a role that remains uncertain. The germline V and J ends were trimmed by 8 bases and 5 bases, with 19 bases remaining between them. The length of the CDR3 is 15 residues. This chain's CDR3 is CASSLSGTQTGELFF. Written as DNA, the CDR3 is TGTGCCAGCAGCCTATCCGGGACACAGACCGGGGAGCTGTTTTTT.

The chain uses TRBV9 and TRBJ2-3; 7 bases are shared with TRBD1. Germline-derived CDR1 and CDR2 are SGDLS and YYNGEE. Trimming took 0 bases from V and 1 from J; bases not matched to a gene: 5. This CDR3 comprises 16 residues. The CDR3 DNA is TGTGCCAGCAGCGTAGAGGGGGCTCAAGGCACAGATACGCAGTATTTT. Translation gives CASSVEGAQGTDTQYF.

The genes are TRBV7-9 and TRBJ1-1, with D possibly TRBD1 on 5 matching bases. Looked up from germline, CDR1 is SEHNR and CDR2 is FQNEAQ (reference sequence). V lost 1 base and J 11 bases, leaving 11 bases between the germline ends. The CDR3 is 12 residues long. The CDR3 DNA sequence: TGTGCCAGCAGCTTAGAAGTGGGGCACGCTTTCTTT. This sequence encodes CASSLEVGHAFF.

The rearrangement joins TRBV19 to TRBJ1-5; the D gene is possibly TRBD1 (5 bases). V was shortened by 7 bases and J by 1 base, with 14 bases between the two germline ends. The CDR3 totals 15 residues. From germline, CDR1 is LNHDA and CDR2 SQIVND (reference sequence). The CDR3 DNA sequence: TGTGCCAGTAAGGATCGAGCAGGGAGCAATCAGCCCCAGCATTTT. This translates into CASKDRAGSNQPQHF.

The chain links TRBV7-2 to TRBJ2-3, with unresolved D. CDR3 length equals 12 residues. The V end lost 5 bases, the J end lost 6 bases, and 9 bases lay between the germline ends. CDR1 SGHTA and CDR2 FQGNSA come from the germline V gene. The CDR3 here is CASSQSRDTQYF. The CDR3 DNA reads TGTGCCAGCAGCCAAAGCAGGGATACGCAGTATTTT.

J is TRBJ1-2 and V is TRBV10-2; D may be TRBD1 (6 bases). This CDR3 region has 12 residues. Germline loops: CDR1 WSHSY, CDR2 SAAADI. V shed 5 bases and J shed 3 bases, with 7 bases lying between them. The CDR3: CASSKGDYGYTF. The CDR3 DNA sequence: TGCGCCAGCAGTAAGGGGGACTATGGCTACACCTTC.

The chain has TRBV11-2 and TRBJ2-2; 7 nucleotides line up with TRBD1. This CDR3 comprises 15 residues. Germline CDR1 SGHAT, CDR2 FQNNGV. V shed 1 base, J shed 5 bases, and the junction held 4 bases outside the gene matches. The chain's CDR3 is CASSLGDRATGELFF. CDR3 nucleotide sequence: TGTGCCAGCAGCTTAGGCGACAGGGCGACCGGGGAGCTGTTTTTT.

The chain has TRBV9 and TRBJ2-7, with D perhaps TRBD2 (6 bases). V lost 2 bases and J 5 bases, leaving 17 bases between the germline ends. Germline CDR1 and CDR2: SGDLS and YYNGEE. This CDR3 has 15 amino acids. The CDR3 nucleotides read TGTGCCAGCAGCGTGCTTGGCGGGATCGGCGACGAGCAGTACTTC. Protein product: CASSVLGGIGDEQYF.

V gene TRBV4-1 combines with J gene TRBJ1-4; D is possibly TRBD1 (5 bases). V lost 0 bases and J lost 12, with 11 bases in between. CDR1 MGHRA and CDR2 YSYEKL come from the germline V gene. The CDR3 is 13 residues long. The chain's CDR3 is CASSQDWRGELFF. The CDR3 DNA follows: TGCGCCAGCAGCCAAGATTGGAGAGGGGAACTGTTTTTT.

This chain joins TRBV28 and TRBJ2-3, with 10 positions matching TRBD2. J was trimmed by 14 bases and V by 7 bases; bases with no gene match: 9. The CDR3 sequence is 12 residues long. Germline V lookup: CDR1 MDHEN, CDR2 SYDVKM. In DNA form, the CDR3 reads TGTGCCAGCACGGCGGGACTAGCGCATTTGTATTTT. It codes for CASTAGLAHLYF.

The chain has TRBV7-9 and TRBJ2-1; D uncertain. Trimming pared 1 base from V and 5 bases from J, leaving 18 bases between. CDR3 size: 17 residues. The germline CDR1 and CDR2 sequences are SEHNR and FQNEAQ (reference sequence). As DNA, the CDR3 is TGTGCCAGCAGCTTAGAAGTCATCTGGGTTTCCGACAATGAGCAGTTCTTC. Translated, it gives CASSLEVIWVSDNEQFF.

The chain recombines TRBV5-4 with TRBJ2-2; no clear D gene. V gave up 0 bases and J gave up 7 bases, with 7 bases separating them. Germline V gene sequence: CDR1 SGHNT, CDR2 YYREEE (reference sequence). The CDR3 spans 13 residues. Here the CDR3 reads CASSLDVGGELFF. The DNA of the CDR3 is TGTGCCAGCAGCTTGGACGTGGGCGGGGAGCTGTTTTTT.